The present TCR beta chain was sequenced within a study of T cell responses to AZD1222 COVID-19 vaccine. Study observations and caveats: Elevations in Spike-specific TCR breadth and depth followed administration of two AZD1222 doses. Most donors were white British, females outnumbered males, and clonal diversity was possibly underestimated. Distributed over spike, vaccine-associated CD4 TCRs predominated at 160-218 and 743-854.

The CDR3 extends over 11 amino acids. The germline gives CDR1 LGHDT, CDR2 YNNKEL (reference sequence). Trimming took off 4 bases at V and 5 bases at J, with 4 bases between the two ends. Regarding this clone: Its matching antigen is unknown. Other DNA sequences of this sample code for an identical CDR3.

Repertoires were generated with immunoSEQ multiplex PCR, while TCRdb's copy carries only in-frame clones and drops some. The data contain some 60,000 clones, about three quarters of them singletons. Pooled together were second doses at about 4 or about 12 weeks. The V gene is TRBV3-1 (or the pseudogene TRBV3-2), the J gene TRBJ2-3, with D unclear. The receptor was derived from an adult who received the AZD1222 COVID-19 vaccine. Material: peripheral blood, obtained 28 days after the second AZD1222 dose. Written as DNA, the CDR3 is TGTGCCAGCAGCCTTGGAGATACGCAGTATTTT. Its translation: CASSLGDTQYF.